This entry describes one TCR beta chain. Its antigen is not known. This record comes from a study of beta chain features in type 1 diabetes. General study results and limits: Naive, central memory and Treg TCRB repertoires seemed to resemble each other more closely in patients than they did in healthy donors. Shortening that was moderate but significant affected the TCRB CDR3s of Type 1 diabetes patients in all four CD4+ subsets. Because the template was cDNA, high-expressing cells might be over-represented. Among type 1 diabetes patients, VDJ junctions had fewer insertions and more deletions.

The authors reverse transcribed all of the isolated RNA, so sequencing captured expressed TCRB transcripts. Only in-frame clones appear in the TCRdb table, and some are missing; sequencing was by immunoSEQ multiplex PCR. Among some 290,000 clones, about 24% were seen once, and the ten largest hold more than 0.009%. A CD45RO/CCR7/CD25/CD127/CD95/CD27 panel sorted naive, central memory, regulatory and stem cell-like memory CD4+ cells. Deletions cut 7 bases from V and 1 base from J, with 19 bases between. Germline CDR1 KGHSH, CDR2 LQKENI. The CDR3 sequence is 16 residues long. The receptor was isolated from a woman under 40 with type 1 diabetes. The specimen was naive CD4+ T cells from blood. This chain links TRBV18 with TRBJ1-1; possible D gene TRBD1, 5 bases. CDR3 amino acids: CASLSTPGVANTEAFF. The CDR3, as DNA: TGTGCCAGCTTATCAACGCCGGGGGTGGCGAACACTGAAGCTTTCTTT.